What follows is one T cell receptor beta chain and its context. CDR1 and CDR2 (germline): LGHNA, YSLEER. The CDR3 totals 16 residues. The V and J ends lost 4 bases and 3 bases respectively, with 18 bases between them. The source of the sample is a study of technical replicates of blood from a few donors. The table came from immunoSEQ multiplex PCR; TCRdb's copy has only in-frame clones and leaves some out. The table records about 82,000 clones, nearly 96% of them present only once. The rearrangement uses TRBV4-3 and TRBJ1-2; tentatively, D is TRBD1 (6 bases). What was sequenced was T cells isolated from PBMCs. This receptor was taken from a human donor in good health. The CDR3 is CASSPTHRGADYGYTF. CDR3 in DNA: TGCGCCAGCAGCCCGACTCATCGGGGGGCGGACTATGGCTACACCTTC.